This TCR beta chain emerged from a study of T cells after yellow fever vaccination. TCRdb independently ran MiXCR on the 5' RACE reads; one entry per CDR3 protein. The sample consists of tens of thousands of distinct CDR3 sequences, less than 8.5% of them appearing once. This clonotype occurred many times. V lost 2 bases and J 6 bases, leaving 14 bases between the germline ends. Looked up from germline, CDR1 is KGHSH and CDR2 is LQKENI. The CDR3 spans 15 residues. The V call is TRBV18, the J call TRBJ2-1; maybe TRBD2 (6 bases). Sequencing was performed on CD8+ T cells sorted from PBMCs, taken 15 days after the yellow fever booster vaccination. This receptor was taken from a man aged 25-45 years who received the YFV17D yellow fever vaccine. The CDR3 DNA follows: TGTGCCAGCTCACCAGGGACTGGGGAATTCAATGAGCAGTTCTTC. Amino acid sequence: CASSPGTGEFNEQFF. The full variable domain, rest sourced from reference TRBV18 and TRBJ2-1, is NAGVMQNPRHLVRRRGQEARLRCSPMKGHSHVYWYRQLPEEGLKFMVYLQKENIIDESGMPKERFSAEFPKEGPSILRIQQVVRGDSAAYFCASSPGTGEFNEQFFGPGTRLTVL.